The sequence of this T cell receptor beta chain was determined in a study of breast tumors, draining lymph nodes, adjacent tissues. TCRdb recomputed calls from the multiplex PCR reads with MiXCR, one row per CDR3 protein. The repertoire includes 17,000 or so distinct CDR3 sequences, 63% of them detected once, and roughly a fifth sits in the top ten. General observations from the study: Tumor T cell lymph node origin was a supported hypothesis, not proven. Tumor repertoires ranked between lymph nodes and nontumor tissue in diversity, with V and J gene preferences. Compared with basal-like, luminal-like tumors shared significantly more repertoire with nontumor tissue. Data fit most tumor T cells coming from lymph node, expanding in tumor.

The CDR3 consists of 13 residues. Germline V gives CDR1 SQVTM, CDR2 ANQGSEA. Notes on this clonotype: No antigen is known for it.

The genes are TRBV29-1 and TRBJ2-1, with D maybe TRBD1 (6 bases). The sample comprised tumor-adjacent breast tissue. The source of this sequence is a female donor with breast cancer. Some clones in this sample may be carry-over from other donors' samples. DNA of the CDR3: TGCAGTGCTAGGTACCGGACAGACAATGAGCAGTTCTTC. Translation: CSARYRTDNEQFF.